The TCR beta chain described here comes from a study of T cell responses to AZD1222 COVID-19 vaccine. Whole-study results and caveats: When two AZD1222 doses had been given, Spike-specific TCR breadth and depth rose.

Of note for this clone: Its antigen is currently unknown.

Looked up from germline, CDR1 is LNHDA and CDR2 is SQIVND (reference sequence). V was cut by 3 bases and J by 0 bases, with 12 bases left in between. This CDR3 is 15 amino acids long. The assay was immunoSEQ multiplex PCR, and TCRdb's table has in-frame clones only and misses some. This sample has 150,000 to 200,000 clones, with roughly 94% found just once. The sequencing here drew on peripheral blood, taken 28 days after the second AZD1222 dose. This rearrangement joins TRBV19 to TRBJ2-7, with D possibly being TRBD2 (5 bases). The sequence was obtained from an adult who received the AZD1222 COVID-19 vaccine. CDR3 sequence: CASSISATSSYEQYF. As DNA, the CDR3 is TGTGCCAGTAGTATTTCGGCTACTAGCTCCTACGAGCAGTACTTC.